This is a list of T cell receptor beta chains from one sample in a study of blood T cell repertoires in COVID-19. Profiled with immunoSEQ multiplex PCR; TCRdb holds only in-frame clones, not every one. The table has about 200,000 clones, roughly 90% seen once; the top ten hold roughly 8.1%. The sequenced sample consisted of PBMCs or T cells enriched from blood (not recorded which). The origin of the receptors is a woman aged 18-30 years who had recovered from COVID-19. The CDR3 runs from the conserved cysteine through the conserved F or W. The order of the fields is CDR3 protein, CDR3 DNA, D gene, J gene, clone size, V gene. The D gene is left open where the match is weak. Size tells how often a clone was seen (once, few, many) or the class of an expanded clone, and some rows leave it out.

CSARSQGEAFF | TGCAGTGCTAGAAGCCAGGGTGAAGCTTTCTTT | - | TRBJ1-1 | once | TRBV20-1
CASSFSQPQHF | TGTGCCAGTAGTTTCAGTCAGCCCCAGCATTTT | - | TRBJ1-5 | - | TRBV19
CASKQGWGNQPQHF | TGTGCCAGCAAACAGGGATGGGGCAATCAGCCCCAGCATTTT | - | TRBJ1-5 | - | TRBV2
CASSLGTGRETQYF | TGTGCCAGCAGCCTAGGGACTGGTAGAGAGACCCAGTACTTC | - | TRBJ2-5 | - | TRBV7-9
CASNSGGGKSQPQHF | TGTGCCAGTAACTCAGGCGGGGGCAAGAGTCAGCCCCAGCATTTT | - | TRBJ1-5 | - | TRBV19
CASSQVGTPQETQYF | TGTGCCAGCAGCCAAGTGGGCACACCCCAAGAGACCCAGTACTTC | - | TRBJ2-5 | - | TRBV3-1/TRBV3-2
CASSSRERQGTLSGYTF | TGTGCCAGCAGCTCCCGGGAGAGACAGGGAACTCTTTCAGGCTACACCTTC | TRBD1 | TRBJ1-2 | - | TRBV7-9
CARIHKRGTDTQYF | TGTGCCAGGATACACAAGAGGGGCACAGATACGCAGTATTTT | - | TRBJ2-3 | once | TRBV27
CASSVRGAYNEKLFF | TGTGCCAGCAGCGTGCGGGGGGCTTATAATGAAAAACTGTTTTTT | - | TRBJ1-4 | - | TRBV9
CASGSSGDEKLFF | TGTGCCAGCGGATCGTCGGGAGATGAAAAACTGTTTTTT | - | TRBJ1-4 | - | TRBV6-4
CASRSWTGETEAFF | TGTGCCAGTAGGAGCTGGACAGGGGAAACTGAAGCTTTCTTT | TRBD1 | TRBJ1-1 | - | TRBV19
CASSLDRAGTEAFF | TGTGCCAGCAGCCTTGACAGGGCGGGCACTGAAGCTTTCTTT | TRBD1 | TRBJ1-1 | - | TRBV3-1/TRBV3-2
CASSVGAGKTQETQYF | TGTGCCAGCAGCGTAGGGGCGGGTAAAACTCAAGAGACCCAGTACTTC | - | TRBJ2-5 | - | TRBV9
CSVERVQGTGNTIYF | TGCAGCGTTGAAAGGGTACAGGGGACGGGAAACACCATATATTTT | TRBD1 | TRBJ1-3 | - | TRBV29-1
CASSEAWGLAGIQTQYF | TGTGCCAGCAGTGAAGCGTGGGGACTAGCAGGGATCCAGACCCAGTACTTC | TRBD2 | TRBJ2-5 | - | TRBV2